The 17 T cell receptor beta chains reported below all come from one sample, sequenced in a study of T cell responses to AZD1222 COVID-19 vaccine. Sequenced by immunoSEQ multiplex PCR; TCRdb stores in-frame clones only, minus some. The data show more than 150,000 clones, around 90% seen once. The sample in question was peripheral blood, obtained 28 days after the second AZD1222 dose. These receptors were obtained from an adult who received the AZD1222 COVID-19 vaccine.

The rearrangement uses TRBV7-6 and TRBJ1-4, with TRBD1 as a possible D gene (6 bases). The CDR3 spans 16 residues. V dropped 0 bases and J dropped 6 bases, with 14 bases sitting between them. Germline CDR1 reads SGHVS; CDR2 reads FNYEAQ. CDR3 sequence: CASSLAPGAGYEKLFF. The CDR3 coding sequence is TGTGCCAGCAGCTTAGCCCCGGGGGCAGGGTATGAAAAACTGTTTTTT.

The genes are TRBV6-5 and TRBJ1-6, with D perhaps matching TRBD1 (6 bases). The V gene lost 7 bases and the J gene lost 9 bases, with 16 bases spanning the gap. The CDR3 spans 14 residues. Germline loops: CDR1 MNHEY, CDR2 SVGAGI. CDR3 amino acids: CASTYGGASSPLHF. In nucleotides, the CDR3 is TGTGCCAGCACGTACGGGGGGGCCAGTTCACCCCTCCACTTT.

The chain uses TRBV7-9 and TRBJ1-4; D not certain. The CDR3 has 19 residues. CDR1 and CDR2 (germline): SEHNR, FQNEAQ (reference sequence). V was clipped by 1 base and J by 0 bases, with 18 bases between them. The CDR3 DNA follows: TGTGCCAGCAGCTTAGTTCGTGGTGCGCCAGGCCCAACTAATGAAAAACTGTTTTTT. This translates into CASSLVRGAPGPTNEKLFF.

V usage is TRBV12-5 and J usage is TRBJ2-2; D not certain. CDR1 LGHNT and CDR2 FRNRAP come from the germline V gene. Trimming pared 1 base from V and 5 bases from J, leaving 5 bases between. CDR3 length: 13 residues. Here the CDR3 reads CASGLGGTGELFF. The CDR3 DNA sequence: TGTGCTAGTGGTTTGGGTGGAACCGGGGAGCTGTTTTTT.

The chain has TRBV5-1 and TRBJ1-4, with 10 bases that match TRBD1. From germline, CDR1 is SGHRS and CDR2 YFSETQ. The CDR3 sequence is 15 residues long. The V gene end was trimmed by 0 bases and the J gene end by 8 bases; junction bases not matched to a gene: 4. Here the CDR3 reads CASSLGGQGMEKLFF. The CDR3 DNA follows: TGCGCCAGCAGCTTGGGGGGACAGGGGATGGAAAAACTGTTTTTT.

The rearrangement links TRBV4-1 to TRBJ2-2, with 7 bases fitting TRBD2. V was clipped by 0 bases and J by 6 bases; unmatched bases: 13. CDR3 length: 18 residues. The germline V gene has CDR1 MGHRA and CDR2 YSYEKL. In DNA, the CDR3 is TGCGCCAGCAGCCAAGAAAAGGCTAAGCGGGGTGGTCCCGGGGAGCTGTTTTTT. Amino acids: CASSQEKAKRGGPGELFF.

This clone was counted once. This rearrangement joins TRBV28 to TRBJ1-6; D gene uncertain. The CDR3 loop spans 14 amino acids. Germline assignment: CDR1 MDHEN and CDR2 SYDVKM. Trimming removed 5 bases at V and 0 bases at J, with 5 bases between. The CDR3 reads CASSTDSYNSPLHF. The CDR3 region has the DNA TGTGCCAGCAGTACCGACTCCTATAATTCACCCCTCCACTTT. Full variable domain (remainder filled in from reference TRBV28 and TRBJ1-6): DVKVTQSSRYLVKRTGEKVFLECVQDMDHENMFWYRQDPGLGLRLIYFSYDVKMKEKGDIPEGYSVSREKKERFSLILESASTNQTSMYLCASSTDSYNSPLHFGNGTRLTVT.

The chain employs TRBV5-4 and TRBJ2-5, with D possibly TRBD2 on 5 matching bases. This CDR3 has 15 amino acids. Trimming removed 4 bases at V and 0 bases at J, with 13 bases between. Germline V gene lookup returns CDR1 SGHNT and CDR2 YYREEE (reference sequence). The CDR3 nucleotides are TGTGCCAGCAGCCGGGGTTTGGCGAACCAAGAGACCCAGTACTTC. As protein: CASSRGLANQETQYF. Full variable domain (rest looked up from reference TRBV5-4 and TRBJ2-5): ETGVTQSPTHLIKTRGQQVTLRCSSQSGHNTVSWYQQALGQGPQFIFQYYREEENGRGNFPPRFSGLQFPNYSSELNVNALELDDSALYLCASSRGLANQETQYFGPGTRLLVL.

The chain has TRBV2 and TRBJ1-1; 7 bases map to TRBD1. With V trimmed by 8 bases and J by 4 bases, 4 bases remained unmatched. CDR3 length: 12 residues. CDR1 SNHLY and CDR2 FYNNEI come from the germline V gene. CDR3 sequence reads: CASRTGGTEAFF. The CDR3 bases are TGTGCCAGCCGGACAGGAGGCACTGAAGCTTTCTTT.

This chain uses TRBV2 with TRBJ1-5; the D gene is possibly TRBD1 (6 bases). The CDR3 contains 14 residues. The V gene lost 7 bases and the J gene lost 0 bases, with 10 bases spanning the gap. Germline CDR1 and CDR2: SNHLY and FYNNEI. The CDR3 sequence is CASTRDNSNQPQHF. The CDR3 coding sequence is TGTGCCAGCACCCGGGACAATAGCAATCAGCCCCAGCATTTT.

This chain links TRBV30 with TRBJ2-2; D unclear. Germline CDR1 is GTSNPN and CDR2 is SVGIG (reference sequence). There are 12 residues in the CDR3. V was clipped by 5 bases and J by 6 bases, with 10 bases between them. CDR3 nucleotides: TGTGCCTGGTCCCGGGCGTCCGGGGAGCTGTTTTTT. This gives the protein CAWSRASGELFF.

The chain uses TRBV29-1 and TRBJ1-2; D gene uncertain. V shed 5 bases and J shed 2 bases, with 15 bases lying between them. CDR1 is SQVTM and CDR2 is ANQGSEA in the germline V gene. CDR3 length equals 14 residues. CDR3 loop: CSVKTAGNNYGYTF. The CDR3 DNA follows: TGCAGCGTTAAGACTGCGGGGAACAACTATGGCTACACCTTC.

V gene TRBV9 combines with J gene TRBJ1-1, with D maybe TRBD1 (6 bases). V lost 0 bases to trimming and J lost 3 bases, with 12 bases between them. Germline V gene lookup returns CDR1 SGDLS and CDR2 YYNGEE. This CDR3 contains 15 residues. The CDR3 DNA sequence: TGTGCCAGCAGCGTAGAGCCGGGGGCTTACACTGAAGCTTTCTTT. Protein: CASSVEPGAYTEAFF.

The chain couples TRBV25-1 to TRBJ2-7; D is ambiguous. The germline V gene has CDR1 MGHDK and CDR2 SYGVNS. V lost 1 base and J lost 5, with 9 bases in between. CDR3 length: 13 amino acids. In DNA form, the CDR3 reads TGTGCCAGCAGTGAATGGGAAGGGAACGAGCAGTACTTC. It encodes CASSEWEGNEQYF.

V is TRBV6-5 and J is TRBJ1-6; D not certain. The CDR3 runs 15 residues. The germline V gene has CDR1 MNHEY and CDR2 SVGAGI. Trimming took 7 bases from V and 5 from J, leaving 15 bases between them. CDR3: CASTRAGGHNSPLHF. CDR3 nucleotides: TGTGCCAGCACGCGTGCGGGAGGACATAATTCACCCCTCCACTTT.

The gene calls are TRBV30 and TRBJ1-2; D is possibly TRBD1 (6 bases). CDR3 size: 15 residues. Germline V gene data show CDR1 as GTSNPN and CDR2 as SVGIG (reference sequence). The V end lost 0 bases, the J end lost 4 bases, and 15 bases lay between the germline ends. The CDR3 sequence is CAWSVLGGPLYGYTF. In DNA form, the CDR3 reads TGTGCCTGGAGTGTACTCGGGGGGCCCCTCTATGGCTACACCTTC.

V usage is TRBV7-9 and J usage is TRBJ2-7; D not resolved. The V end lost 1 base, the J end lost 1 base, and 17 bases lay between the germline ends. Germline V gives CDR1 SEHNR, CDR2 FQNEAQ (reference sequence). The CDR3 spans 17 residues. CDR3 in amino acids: CASSLVLVGSTSYEQYF. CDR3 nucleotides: TGTGCCAGCAGCTTAGTTCTGGTGGGTTCCACGTCCTACGAGCAGTACTTC.